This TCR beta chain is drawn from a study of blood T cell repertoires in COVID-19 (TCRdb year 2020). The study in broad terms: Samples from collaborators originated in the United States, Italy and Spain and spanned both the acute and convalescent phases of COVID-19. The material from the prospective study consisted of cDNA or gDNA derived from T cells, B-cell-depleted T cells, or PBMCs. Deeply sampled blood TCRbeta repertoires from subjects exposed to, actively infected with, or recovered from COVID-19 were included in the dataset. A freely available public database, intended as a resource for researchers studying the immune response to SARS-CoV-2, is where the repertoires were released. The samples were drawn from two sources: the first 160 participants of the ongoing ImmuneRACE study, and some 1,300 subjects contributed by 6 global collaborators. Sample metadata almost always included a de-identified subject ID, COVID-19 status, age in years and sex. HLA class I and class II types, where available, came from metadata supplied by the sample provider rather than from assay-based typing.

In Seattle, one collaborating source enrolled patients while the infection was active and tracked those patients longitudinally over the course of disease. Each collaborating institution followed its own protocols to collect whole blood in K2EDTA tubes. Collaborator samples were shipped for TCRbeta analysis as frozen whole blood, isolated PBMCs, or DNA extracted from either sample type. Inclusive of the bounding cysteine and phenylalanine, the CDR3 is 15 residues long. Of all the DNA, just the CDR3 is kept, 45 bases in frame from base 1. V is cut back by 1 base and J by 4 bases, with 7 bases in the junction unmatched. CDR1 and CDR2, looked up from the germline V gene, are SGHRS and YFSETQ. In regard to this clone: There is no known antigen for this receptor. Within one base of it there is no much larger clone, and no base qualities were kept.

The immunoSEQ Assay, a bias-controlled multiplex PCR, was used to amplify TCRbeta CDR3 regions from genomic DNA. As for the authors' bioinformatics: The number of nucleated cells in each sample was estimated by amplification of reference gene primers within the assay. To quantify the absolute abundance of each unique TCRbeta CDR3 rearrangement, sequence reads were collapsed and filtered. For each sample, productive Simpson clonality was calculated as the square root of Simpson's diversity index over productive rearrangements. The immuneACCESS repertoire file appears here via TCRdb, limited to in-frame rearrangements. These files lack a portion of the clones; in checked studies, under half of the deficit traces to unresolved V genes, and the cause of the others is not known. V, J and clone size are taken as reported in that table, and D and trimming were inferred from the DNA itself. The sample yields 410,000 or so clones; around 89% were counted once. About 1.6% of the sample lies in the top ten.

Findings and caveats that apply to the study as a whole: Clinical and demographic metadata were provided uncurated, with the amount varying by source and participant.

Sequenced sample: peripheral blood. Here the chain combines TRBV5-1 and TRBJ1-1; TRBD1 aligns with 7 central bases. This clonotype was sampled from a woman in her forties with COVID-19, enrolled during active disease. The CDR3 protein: CASSLLGQAATEAFF. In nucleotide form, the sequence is TGCGCCAGCAGCTTGTTAGGACAGGCCGCCACTGAAGCTTTCTTT.